This T cell receptor beta chain was documented in a study of blood T cell repertoires in COVID-19. The CDR3 extends over 15 amino acids. Trimming cost V 1 base and J 4 bases; bases outside gene matches: 3. CDR1 LGHDT and CDR2 YNNKEL come from the germline V gene (reference sequence). TCRdb keeps only in-frame clones here, not all; method: immunoSEQ multiplex PCR. Among 25,000 to 35,000 clones listed, approximately 87% were seen once. Sequenced material: peripheral blood. V usage is TRBV3-1 (or the pseudogene TRBV3-2) and J usage is TRBJ1-2; TRBD1 aligns across 10 bases. The sequence came from a human donor with active COVID-19. The donor label of this sample is uncertain. The CDR3 loop reads CASSQGDRGVYGYTF. DNA of the CDR3: TGTGCCAGCAGCCAAGGGGACAGGGGCGTCTATGGCTACACCTTC.